What follows describes a single TCR beta chain. CDR1 is SGHDT, CDR2 YYEEEE, per germline. Trimming pared 2 bases from V and 5 bases from J, leaving 13 bases between. The CDR3 loop spans 14 amino acids. In the naive CD8 group, cells lacked CD45RO and were positively selected for CCR7, so terminally differentiated effector memory CD45RA+ cells were left out. Per the authors' pipeline: ImmunoSEQ gave junction-only sequences without quality scores, so filtering differed. Profiled with immunoSEQ multiplex PCR; TCRdb holds only in-frame clones, not every one. D and trimming come from the DNA, and the V and J calls and clone size come from that table. The sample has around 2,000,000 clones, around 96% seen once. The data were taken from a study of shared clonotypes between healthy human individuals. Study background: Each donor's CD8 memory used one plate, CD8 naive two, each CD4 subset three.

The specimen sequenced was naive CD8+ T cells sorted from blood. The genes are TRBV5-6 and TRBJ1-2; the D is unclear. The source of this sequence is a man aged 18 to 35 in good health. Written as DNA, the CDR3 is TGTGCCAGCAGCTTTCCCTGGGAGTCATATGGCTACACCTTC. It yields the protein CASSFPWESYGYTF.